Included here is one T cell receptor (beta chain) sequence, with context. As yet, its antigen is unknown. The sample comes from a study of OX40 agonist ivuxolimab in advanced cancers. TCRdb keeps only in-frame clones here, not all; method: immunoSEQ multiplex PCR. This sample has some 48,000 clones, with approximately 91% found just once. Baseline was the first blood sampling point, followed by cycle 4 day 1 and cycle 7 day 1. This CDR3 is built from 13 residues. Germline loops: CDR1 GTSNPN, CDR2 SVGIG (reference sequence). Between the trimmed V and J ends, which lost 5 bases and 0 bases, there was a span of 5 bases. Points from the study as a whole: In general, CD8+ T cells held more expanded clones than CD4+ did, on average. Some nonresponders likewise displayed low normalized T-cell clonal expansion.

V is TRBV30 and J is TRBJ1-6; no clear D. The input for sequencing was CD4+ or CD8+ T cells sorted from blood, taken in a trial of the OX40 agonist ivuxolimab. The TCR comes from an adult with an advanced solid tumor such as melanoma, head and neck, liver or kidney cancer. CDR3 in DNA: TGTGCCTGGCAGAGCTCCTATAATTCACCCCTCCACTTT. Translation: CAWQSSYNSPLHF.